A selection of T cell receptor beta chains follows, all from one sample in a study of blood T cell repertoires in COVID-19. The protocol was immunoSEQ multiplex PCR, while the TCRdb copy is restricted to in-frame clones and leaves out a portion. The sample includes hundreds of thousands of clones, over 75% of them seen just once. Specimen: PBMCs or T cells enriched from blood (not recorded which). These TCRs come from a man aged 18 to 29 who had recovered from COVID-19. CDR3s include the opening cysteine and the closing phenylalanine or tryptophan. A D gene is named only where the DNA matches it firmly. A clone size is listed for some rows: how often the clone was seen (once, few, many), or a class if it is expanded.

clone size: NA
J gene: TRBJ1-2
V gene: TRBV27
D gene: TRBD1
CDR3 DNA: TGTGCCAGCAGTTTATCTTCCAGGGGGCGCGACTATGGCTACACCTTC
CDR3 protein: CASSLSSRGRDYGYTF

clone size: NA
J gene: TRBJ2-1
V gene: TRBV9
D gene: TRBD2
CDR3 DNA: TGTGCCAGCAGCGTAGCCCCGGGACTAGCGGGAGTTACCTCCTACAATGAGCAGTTCTTC
CDR3 protein: CASSVAPGLAGVTSYNEQFF

clone size: once
J gene: TRBJ2-7
V gene: TRBV19
D gene: NA
CDR3 DNA: TGTGCCAGTAGTCTAACTAGCTCCGCTCAATACGAGCAGTACTTC
CDR3 protein: CASSLTSSAQYEQYF

clone size: NA
J gene: TRBJ2-7
V gene: TRBV12-3/TRBV12-4
D gene: NA
CDR3 DNA: TGTGCCAGCAGTGTCTCCTCCTACGAGCAGTACTTC
CDR3 protein: CASSVSSYEQYF

clone size: NA
J gene: TRBJ1-5
V gene: TRBV18
D gene: TRBD1
CDR3 DNA: TGTGCCAGCTCAGAGGGACAGGTAGGGCAGCCCCAGCATTTT
CDR3 protein: CASSEGQVGQPQHF

clone size: NA
J gene: TRBJ2-2
V gene: TRBV9
D gene: NA
CDR3 DNA: TGTGCCAGCAGCACCCAGGGGGCGGGAGCGAACACCGGGGAGCTGTTTTTT
CDR3 protein: CASSTQGAGANTGELFF

clone size: NA
J gene: TRBJ1-1
V gene: TRBV5-1
D gene: NA
CDR3 DNA: TGCGCCAGTGTGGGCGACAGAAATGAAGCTTTCTTT
CDR3 protein: CASVGDRNEAFF

clone size: NA
J gene: TRBJ2-7
V gene: TRBV6-1
D gene: NA
CDR3 DNA: TGTGCCAGCAGTGAAGGGGGAGGTACGTACGAGCAGTACTTC
CDR3 protein: CASSEGGGTYEQYF

clone size: NA
J gene: TRBJ2-3
V gene: TRBV5-4
D gene: TRBD2
CDR3 DNA: TGTGCCAGTAGTACTAGCGGGGCCACAGATACGCAGTATTTT
CDR3 protein: CASSTSGATDTQYF

clone size: NA
J gene: TRBJ1-1
V gene: TRBV29-1
D gene: TRBD1
CDR3 DNA: TGCAGCGGCGGACAGGGAGACACTGAAGCTTTCTTT
CDR3 protein: CSGGQGDTEAFF

clone size: NA
J gene: TRBJ1-2
V gene: TRBV6-5
D gene: NA
CDR3 DNA: TGTGCCAGCAGTTACGGGTGGTCCAGGCAGGGTGGTGGCTACACCTTC
CDR3 protein: CASSYGWSRQGGGYTF

clone size: NA
J gene: TRBJ2-3
V gene: TRBV3-1/TRBV3-2
D gene: NA
CDR3 DNA: TGTGCCAGCAGCCAAGACCCAAGATCCGGGGTGGATACGCAGTATTTT
CDR3 protein: CASSQDPRSGVDTQYF

clone size: NA
J gene: TRBJ1-1
V gene: TRBV30
D gene: TRBD1
CDR3 DNA: TGTGCCTGGAGTTCTACAGGGGACCTGAACACTGAAGCTTTCTTT
CDR3 protein: CAWSSTGDLNTEAFF

clone size: NA
J gene: TRBJ2-7
V gene: TRBV4-3
D gene: TRBD2
CDR3 DNA: TGCGCCAGCAGCCAGACGGGGACTAGCGTATCCTACGAGCAGTACTTC
CDR3 protein: CASSQTGTSVSYEQYF